This T cell receptor (beta chain) was captured by sequencing in a study of blood T cell repertoires in COVID-19. Turning to the study itself: Samples taken during acute and convalescent COVID-19 were collected in the United States, Italy and Spain. T cells, B-cell-depleted T cells, or PBMCs provided the cDNA or gDNA that served as material.

Study processing details: Amplification with reference gene primers provided the estimates of nucleated cell counts. Only in-frame clones appear in the TCRdb table, and some are missing; sequencing was by immunoSEQ multiplex PCR. The D gene and trimming were derived from the DNA, and the V and J assignments and clone size from that table. The repertoire consists of a few hundred thousand clones, with less than 90% occurring once and the leading ten covering roughly 5%. Sequencing used peripheral blood. The sequence derives from a woman aged 60-70 years who had recovered from COVID-19.

The chain's CDR3 is CASSIGVVGAGEKLFF. CDR3 in DNA: TGTGCCAGTAGTATCGGTGTAGTGGGGGCAGGTGAAAAACTGTTTTTT. The chain links TRBV19 to TRBJ1-4, with a possible D match to TRBD1 (6 bases). Deletions cut 3 bases from V and 7 bases from J, with 18 bases between. CDR3 length: 16 amino acids. The germline V gene has CDR1 LNHDA and CDR2 SQIVND (reference sequence).